Reported below is one TCR beta chain. Antigen unknown. V lost 4 bases and J lost 3, with 16 bases in between. This CDR3 contains 15 residues. Germline CDR1 is SGHKS and CDR2 is YYEKEE (reference sequence). Measured with immunoSEQ multiplex PCR; TCRdb has only the in-frame clones, and not every one. Of around 150,000 clones detected, approximately 90% appear once; the ten largest clones hold 1.9%. Pooled samples include second doses given at about 4 or 12 weeks. This record comes from a study of T cell responses to AZD1222 COVID-19 vaccine. Regarding the study as a whole: Spike as a whole was targeted by vaccine-associated CD4 TCRs, dominant at 160-218 and 743-854.

The chain joins TRBV5-5 to TRBJ1-1; D is unclear. The sequence came from an adult who received the AZD1222 COVID-19 vaccine. Sequencing was performed on peripheral blood, taken 28 days after the second AZD1222 dose. CDR3 in amino acids: CASSPHGVGDTEAFF. The DNA for the CDR3 is TGTGCCAGCAGCCCACACGGGGTGGGAGACACTGAAGCTTTCTTT. Full variable domain (rest looked up from reference TRBV5-5 and TRBJ1-1): DAGVTQSPTHLIKTRGQQVTLRCSPISGHKSVSWYQQVLGQGPQFIFQYYEKEERGRGNFPDRFSARQFPNYSSELNVNALLLGDSALYLCASSPHGVGDTEAFFGQGTRLTVV.